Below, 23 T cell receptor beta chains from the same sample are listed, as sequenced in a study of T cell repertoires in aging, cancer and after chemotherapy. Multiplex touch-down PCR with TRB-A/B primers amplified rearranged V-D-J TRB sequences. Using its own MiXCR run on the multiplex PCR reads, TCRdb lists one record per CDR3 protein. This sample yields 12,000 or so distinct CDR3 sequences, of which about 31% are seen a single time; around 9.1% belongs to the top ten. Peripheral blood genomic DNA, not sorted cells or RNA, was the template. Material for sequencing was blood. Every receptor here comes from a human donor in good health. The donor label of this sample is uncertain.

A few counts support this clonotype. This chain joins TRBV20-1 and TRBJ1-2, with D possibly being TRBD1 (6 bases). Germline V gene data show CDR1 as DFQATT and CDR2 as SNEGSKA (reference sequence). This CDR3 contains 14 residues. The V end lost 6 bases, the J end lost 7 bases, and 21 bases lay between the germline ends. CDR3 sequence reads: CSAEGDTSQRGYTF. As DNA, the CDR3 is TGCAGTGCAGAAGGGGACACAAGCCAGCGTGGCTACACCTTC.

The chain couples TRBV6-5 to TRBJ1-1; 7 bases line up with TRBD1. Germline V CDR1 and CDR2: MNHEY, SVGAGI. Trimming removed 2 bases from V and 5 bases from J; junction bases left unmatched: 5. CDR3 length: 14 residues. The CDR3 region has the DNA TGTGCCAGCAGTTACAGGGGGCGCCGTACTGAAGCTTTCTTT. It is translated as CASSYRGRRTEAFF.

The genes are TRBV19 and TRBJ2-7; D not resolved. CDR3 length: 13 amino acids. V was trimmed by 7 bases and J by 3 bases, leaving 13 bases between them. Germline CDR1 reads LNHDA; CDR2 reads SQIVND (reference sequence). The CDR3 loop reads CASNGRVLYEQYF. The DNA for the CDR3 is TGTGCCAGTAATGGACGGGTCCTCTACGAGCAGTACTTC.

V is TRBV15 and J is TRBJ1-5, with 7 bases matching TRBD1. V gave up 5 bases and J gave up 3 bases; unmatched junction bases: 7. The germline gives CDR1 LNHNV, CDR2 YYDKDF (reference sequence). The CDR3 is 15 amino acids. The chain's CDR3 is CATSGETGFNQPQHF. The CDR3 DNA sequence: TGTGCCACCAGCGGCGAGACAGGGTTCAATCAGCCCCAGCATTTT. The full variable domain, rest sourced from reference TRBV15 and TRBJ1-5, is DAMVIQNPRYQVTQFGKPVTLSCSQTLNHNVMYWYQQKSSQAPKLLFHYYDKDFNNEADTPDNFQSRRPNTSFCFLDIRSPGLGDTAMYLCATSGETGFNQPQHFGDGTRLSIL.

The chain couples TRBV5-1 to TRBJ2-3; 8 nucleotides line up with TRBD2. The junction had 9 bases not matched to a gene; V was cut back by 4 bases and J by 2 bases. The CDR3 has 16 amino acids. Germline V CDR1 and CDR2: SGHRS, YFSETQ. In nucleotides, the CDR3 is TGCGCCAGCAGCCCGGGGGGTAGCGGGGACACAGATACGCAGTATTTT. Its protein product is CASSPGGSGDTDTQYF. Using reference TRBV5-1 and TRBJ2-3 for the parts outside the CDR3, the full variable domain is KAGVTQTPRYLIKTRGQQVTLSCSPISGHRSVSWYQQTPGQGLQFLFEYFSETQRNKGNFPGRFSGRQFSNSRSEMNVSTLELGDSALYLCASSPGGSGDTDTQYFGPGTRLTVL.

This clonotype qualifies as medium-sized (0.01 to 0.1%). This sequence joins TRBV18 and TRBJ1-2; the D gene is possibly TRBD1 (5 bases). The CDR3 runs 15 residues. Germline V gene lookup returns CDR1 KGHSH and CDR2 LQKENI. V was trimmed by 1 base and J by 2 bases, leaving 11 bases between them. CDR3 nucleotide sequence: TGTGCCAGCTCACCACAGGGGCAGGCCAACTATGGCTACACCTTC. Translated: CASSPQGQANYGYTF.

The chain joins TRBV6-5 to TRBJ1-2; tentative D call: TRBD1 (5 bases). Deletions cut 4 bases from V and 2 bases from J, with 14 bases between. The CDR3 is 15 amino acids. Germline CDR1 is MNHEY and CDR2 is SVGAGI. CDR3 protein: CASSSPQVANYGYTF. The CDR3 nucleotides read TGTGCCAGCAGTTCCCCACAGGTTGCAAACTATGGCTACACCTTC.

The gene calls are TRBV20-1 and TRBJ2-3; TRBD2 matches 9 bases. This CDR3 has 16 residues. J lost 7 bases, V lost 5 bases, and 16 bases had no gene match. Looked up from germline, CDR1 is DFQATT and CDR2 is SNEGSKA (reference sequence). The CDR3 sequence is CSAPPPGGGGVHTQYF. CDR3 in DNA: TGCAGTGCTCCCCCCCCGGGGGGCGGGGGGGTACATACGCAGTATTTT.

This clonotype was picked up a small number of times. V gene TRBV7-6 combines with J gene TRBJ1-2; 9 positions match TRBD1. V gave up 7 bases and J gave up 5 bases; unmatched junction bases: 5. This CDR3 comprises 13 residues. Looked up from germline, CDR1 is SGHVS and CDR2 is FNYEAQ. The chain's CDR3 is CASKGQGSYGYTF. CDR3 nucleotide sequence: TGTGCCAGCAAGGGACAGGGTTCGTATGGCTACACCTTC.

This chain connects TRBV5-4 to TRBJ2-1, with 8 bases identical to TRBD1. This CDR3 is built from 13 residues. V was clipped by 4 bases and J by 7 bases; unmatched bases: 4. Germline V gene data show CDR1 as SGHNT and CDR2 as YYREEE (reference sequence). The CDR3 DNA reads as TGTGCCAGCAGCGGGGACAGGTGGAATGAGCAGTTCTTC. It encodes CASSGDRWNEQFF.

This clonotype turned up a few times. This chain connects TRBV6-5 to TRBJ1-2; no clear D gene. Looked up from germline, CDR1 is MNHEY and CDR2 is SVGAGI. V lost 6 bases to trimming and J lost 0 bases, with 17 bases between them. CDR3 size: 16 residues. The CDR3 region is CASSHTSAPANYGYTF. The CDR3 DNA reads TGTGCCAGCAGCCACACGAGTGCACCGGCTAACTATGGCTACACCTTC.

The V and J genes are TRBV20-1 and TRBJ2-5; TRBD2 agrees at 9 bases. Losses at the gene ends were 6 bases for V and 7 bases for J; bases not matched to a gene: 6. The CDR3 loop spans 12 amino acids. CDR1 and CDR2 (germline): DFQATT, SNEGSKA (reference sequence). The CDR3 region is CSAMGLAGTQYF. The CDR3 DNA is TGCAGTGCCATGGGACTAGCAGGGACCCAGTACTTC.

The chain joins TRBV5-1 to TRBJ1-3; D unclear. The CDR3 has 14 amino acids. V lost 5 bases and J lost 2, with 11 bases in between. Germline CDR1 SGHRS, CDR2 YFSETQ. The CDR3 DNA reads TGCGCCAGCAGGACTGGCGACCCTGGAAACACCATATATTTT. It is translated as CASRTGDPGNTIYF.

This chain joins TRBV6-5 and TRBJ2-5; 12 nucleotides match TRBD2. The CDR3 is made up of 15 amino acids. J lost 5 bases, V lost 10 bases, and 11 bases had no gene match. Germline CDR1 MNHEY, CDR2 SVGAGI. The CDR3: CATMWGLAGGETQYF. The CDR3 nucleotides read TGTGCCACCATGTGGGGACTAGCGGGCGGGGAGACCCAGTACTTC.

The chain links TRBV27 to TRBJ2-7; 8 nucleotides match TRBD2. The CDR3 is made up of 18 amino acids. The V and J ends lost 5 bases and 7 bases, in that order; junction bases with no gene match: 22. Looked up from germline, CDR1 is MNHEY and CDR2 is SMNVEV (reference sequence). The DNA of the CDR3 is TGTGCCAGCAGTCTTAATAGGCGGGGGGAGGGTTCCTACAATGAGCAGTACTTC. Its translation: CASSLNRRGEGSYNEQYF.

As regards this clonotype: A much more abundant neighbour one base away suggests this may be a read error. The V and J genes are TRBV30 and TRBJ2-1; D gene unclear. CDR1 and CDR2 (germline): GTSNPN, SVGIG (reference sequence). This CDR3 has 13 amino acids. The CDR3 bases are TGTGCCTGGACAGTCTACCACTACAATGAGCCGTTCTTC. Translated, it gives CAWTVYHYNEPFF.

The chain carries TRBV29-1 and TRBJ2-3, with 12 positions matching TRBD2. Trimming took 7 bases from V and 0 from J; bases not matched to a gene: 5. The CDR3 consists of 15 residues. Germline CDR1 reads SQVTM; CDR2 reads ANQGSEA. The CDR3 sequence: CSGQTSGGSTDTQYF. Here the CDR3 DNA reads TGCAGCGGACAGACTAGCGGGGGTAGCACAGATACGCAGTATTTT.

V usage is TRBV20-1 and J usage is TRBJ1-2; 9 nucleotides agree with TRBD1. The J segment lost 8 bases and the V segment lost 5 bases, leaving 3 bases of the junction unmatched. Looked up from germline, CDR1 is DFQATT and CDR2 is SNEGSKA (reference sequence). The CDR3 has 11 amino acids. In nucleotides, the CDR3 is TGCAGTGCTTGGACAGGGGTCGGCTACACCTTC. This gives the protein CSAWTGVGYTF.

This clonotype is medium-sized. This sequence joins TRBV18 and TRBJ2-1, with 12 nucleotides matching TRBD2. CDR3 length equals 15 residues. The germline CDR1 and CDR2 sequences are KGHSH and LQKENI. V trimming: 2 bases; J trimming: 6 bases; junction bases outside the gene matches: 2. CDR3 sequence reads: CASSPTSGGPNEQFF. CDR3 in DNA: TGTGCCAGCTCACCAACTAGCGGGGGGCCCAATGAGCAGTTCTTC.

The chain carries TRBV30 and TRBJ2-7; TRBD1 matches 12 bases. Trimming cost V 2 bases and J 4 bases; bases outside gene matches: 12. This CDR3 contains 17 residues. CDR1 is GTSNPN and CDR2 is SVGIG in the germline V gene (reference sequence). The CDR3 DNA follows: TGTGCCTGGAGTAGGTTAGGGGGACAGGGGGCCTCATACGAGCAGTACTTC. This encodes CAWSRLGGQGASYEQYF.

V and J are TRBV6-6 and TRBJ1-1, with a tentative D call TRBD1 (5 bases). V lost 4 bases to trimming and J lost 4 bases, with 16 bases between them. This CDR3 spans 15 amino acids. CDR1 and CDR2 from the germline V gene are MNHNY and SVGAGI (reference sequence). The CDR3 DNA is TGTGCCAGCAGTTCGTTTGGGGGGAGTCTCACTGAAGCTTTCTTT. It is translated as CASSSFGGSLTEAFF.

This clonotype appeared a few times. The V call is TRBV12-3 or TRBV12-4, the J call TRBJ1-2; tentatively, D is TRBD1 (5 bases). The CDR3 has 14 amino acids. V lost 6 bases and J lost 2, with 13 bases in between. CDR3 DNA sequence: TGTGCCAGCAGCCTTGGGGCAGCCAACTATGGCTACACCTTC. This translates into CASSLGAANYGYTF.

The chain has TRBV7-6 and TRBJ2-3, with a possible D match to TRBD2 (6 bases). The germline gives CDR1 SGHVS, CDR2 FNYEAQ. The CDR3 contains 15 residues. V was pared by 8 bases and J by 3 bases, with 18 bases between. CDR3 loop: CASSSGKGRTDTQYF. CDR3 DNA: TGTGCCAGCTCGTCTGGGAAGGGGAGGACAGATACGCAGTATTTT.